A single sample is the source of the 9 T cell receptor beta chains below, sequenced in a study of T cells in Graves' hyperthyroidism and ophthalmopathy. From RNA transcripts, TCR beta CDR3 regions were amplified. Primed by the HTBI set, a first-round RT-PCR was run on the TCR CDR3. Each CDR3 protein gets one entry after TCRdb re-called the multiplex PCR reads with MiXCR. The sample shows under 350,000 distinct CDR3 sequences, about an eighth of them seen only once. The sample comprised blood. The receptors shown here come from a woman aged 40 to 50 with Graves' hyperthyroidism.

This chain links TRBV14 with TRBJ2-7; the D call may be TRBD1 or TRBD2 (5 bases each). V lost 3 bases to trimming and J lost 3 bases, with 9 bases between them. CDR3 size: 13 residues. Germline CDR1 is SGHDN and CDR2 is FVKESK. CDR3 in DNA: TGTGCCAGCAGCCAGGGACCATTCTACGAGCAGTACTTC. Translation: CASSQGPFYEQYF.

J is TRBJ2-5 and V is TRBV12-3 or TRBV12-4; 8 nucleotides agree with TRBD1. This CDR3 spans 12 amino acids. The trim removed 8 bases at V and 11 bases at J, leaving 10 bases unmatched. The CDR3 loop is CASGLGQGGQYF. The CDR3 DNA sequence: TGTGCCAGCGGCCTTGGACAGGGAGGACAGTACTTC.

There are a few counts of this clonotype. The chain carries TRBV6-2 or TRBV6-3 and TRBJ2-2, with a possible D match to TRBD2 (5 bases). The CDR3 sequence is 13 residues long. Between the trimmed V and J ends, which lost 6 bases and 5 bases, there was a span of 10 bases. Germline assignment: CDR1 MNHEY and CDR2 SVGEGT. For the CDR3, the DNA is TGTGCCAGCAGGCTGACGGGAACCGGGGAGCTGTTTTTT. Amino acids: CASRLTGTGELFF.

In its sample, this clonotype was seen many times. The genes are TRBV20-1 and TRBJ2-1; TRBD1 agrees at 9 bases. CDR3 length: 15 amino acids. Germline V gives CDR1 DFQATT, CDR2 SNEGSKA (reference sequence). V lost 6 bases, J lost 4 bases, and 10 bases stayed unmatched. The CDR3 DNA reads TGCAGTGCCACCGGTCCGACAGGGGGGTACAATGAGCAGTTCTTC. Protein product: CSATGPTGGYNEQFF.

V usage is TRBV19 and J usage is TRBJ1-3, with D perhaps TRBD1 (5 bases). Germline CDR1 and CDR2: LNHDA and SQIVND (reference sequence). V was trimmed by 5 bases and J by 9 bases, leaving 20 bases between them. The CDR3 consists of 15 residues. CDR3 in amino acids: CASSSRDYGHFTIYF. CDR3 sequence (DNA): TGTGCCAGTAGTTCCCGGGACTACGGTCATTTCACCATATATTTT.

This clonotype came up many times. The gene calls are TRBV3-1 and TRBJ2-2; D is possibly TRBD1 (6 bases). The CDR3 runs to 13 residues. The germline V gene encodes CDR1 LGHDT and CDR2 YNNKEL (reference sequence). The V and J ends lost 2 bases and 7 bases respectively, with 8 bases between them. In DNA form, the CDR3 reads TGTGCCAGCAGCCAACAGGGGATCGGGGAGCTGTTTTTT. Translated: CASSQQGIGELFF.

A note on this clonotype: A much larger clone is a single base away; this may be a read error. This rearrangement joins TRBV6-2 or TRBV6-3 to TRBJ2-5; the D is unclear. Germline V gene data show CDR1 as MNHEY and CDR2 as SVGEGT. The CDR3 is 13 amino acids. The DNA of the CDR3 is TGTGCCGGCAGCAGGTGGAGTGGGGAGACCCAGTACTTC. It specifies CAGSRWSGETQYF.

CDR3 in amino acids: CASTRGLSVEGNEQFF. CDR3 DNA sequence: TGTGCCAGCACCCGTGGTCTAAGTGTAGAGGGCAATGAGCAGTTCTTC. This chain joins TRBV5-5 and TRBJ2-1, with D perhaps matching TRBD2 (5 bases). The V end was cut by 6 bases, the J end by 6 bases, with 22 bases between. Germline lookup yields CDR1 SGHKS and CDR2 YYEKEE (reference sequence). This CDR3 comprises 16 residues.

Ten or more counts support this clonotype. V and J are TRBV12-3 or TRBV12-4 and TRBJ2-3; 10 bases align to TRBD2. The CDR3 length is 15 residues. V was pared by 7 bases and J by 2 bases, with 6 bases of the junction left unmatched. This CDR3 reads CASNLAGVDTDTQYF. In DNA, the CDR3 is TGTGCCAGCAATCTAGCGGGAGTAGACACAGATACGCAGTATTTT.